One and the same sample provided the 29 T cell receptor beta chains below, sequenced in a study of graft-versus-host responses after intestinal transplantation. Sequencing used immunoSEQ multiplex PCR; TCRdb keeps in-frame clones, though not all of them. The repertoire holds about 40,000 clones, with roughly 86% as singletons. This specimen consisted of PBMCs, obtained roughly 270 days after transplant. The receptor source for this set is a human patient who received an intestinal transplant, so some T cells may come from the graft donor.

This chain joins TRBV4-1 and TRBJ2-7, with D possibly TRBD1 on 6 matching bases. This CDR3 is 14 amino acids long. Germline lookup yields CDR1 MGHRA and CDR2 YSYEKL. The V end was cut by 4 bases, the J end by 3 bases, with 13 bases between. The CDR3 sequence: CASSPRTELYEQYF. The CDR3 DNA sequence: TGCGCCAGCAGCCCTCGGACAGAACTCTACGAGCAGTACTTC.

The CDR3 DNA reads as TGTGCCAGCTACCGCCGGGAGGACACTGAAGCTTTCTTT. It codes for CASYRREDTEAFF. The chain couples TRBV2 to TRBJ1-1; D is undetermined. CDR1 and CDR2 (germline): SNHLY, FYNNEI. This CDR3 has 13 residues. Trimming stripped 8 bases from V and 3 bases from J, with 13 bases between.

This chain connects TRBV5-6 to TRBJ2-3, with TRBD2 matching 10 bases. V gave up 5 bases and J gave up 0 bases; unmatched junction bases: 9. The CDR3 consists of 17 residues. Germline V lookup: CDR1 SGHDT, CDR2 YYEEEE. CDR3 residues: CASSPPLAGYSTDTQYF. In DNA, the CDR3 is TGTGCCAGCAGTCCTCCACTAGCGGGGTATAGCACAGATACGCAGTATTTT.

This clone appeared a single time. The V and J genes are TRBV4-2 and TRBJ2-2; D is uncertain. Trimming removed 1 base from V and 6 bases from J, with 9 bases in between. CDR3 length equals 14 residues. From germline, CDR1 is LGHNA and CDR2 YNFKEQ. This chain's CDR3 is CASSQAVEPGELFF. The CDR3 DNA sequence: TGTGCCAGCAGCCAAGCGGTGGAACCCGGGGAGCTGTTTTTT.

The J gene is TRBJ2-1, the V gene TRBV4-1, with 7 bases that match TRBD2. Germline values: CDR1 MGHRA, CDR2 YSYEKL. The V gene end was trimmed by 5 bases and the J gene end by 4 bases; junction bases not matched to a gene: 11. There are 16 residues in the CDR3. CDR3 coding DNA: TGCGCCAGCAGCGCCCAACTAGCGATCCAGTACAATGAGCAGTTCTTC. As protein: CASSAQLAIQYNEQFF.

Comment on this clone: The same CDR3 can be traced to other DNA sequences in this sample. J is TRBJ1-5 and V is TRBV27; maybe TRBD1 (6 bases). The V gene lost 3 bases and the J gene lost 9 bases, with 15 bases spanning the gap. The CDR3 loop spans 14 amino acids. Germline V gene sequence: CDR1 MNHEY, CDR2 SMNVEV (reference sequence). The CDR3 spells CASSLYTGMRPQHF. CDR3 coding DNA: TGTGCCAGCAGTTTGTACACAGGGATGCGGCCCCAGCATTTT.

In DNA, the CDR3 is TGTGCCAGCAGCTTAACACTAGCCTACGAGCAGTACTTC. Translation: CASSLTLAYEQYF. The genes are TRBV5-8 and TRBJ2-7; the D gene is possibly TRBD2 (5 bases). The CDR3 length is 13 residues. Trimming pared 2 bases from V and 2 bases from J, leaving 8 bases between. The V gene's germline CDR1 is SGHTS and CDR2 YDEGEE.

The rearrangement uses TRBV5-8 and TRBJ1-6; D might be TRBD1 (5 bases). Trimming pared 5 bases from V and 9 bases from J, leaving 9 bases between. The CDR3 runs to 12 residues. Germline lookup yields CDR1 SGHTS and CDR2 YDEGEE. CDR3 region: CASRGLSSPLHF. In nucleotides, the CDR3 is TGTGCCAGCAGGGGACTTTCTTCACCCCTCCACTTT.

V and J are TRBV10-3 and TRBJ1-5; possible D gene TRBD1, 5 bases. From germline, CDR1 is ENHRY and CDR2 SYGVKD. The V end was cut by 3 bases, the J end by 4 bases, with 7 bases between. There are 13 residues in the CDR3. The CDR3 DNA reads TGTGCCATCAGTGACAGGGAAAATCAGCCCCAGCATTTT. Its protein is CAISDRENQPQHF.

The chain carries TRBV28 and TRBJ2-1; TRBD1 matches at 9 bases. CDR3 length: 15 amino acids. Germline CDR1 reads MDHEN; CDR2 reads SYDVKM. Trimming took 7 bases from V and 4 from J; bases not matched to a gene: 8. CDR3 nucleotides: TGTGCCAGCAAACAAGGGACAGGGCTTTACAATGAGCAGTTCTTC. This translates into CASKQGTGLYNEQFF.

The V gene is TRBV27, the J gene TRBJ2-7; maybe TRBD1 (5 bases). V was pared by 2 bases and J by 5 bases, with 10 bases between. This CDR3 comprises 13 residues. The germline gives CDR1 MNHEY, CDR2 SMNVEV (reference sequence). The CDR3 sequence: CASSLQGLNEQYF. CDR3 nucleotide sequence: TGTGCCAGCAGTTTACAGGGTCTCAACGAGCAGTACTTC.

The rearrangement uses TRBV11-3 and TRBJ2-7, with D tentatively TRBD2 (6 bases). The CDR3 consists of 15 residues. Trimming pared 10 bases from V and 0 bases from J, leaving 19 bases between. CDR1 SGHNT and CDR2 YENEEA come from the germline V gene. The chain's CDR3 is CAIPAGDVFSYEQYF. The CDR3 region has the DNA TGTGCCATCCCAGCGGGTGACGTTTTCTCCTACGAGCAGTACTTC. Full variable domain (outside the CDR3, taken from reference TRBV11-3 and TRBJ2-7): EAGVVQSPRYKIIEKKQPVAFWCNPISGHNTLYWYLQNLGQGPELLIRYENEEAVDDSQLPKDRFSAERLKGVDSTLKIQPAELGDSAVYLCAIPAGDVFSYEQYFGPGTRLTVT.

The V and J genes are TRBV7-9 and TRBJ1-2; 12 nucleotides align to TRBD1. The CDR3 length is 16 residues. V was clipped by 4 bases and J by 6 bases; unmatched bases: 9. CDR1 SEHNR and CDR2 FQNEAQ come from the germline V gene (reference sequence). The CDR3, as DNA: TGTGCCAGCAGCTCCGGGACAGGGGGCGCAGGGAATGGCTACACCTTC. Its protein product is CASSSGTGGAGNGYTF.

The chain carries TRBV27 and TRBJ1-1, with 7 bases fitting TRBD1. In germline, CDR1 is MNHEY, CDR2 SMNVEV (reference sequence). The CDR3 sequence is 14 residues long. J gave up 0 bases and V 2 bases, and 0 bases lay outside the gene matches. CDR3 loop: CASSLGQVNTEAFF. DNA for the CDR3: TGTGCCAGCAGTTTAGGACAGGTGAACACTGAAGCTTTCTTT.

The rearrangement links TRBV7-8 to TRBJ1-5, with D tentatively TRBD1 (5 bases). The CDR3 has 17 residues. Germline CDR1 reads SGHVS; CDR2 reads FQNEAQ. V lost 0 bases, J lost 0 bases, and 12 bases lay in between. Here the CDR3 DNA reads TGTGCCAGCAGCTTAGCTCCGGGGGACTATAGCAATCAGCCCCAGCATTTT. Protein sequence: CASSLAPGDYSNQPQHF.

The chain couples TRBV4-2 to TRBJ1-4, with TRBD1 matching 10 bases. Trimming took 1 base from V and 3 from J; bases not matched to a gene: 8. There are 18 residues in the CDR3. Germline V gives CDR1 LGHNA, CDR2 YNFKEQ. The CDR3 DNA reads TGTGCCAGCAGCCAAGGAGGAGGGACAGGGGCGGCTAATGAAAAACTGTTTTTT. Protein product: CASSQGGGTGAANEKLFF.

The CDR3 loop reads CASSEVEHEQYF. For the CDR3, the DNA is TGTGCCAGCAGTGAGGTAGAGCACGAGCAGTACTTC. The chain is built from TRBV6-1 and TRBJ2-7; D is uncertain. Germline loops: CDR1 MNHNS, CDR2 SASEGT. CDR3 length: 12 amino acids. Between the trimmed V and J ends, which lost 3 bases and 5 bases, there was a span of 8 bases.

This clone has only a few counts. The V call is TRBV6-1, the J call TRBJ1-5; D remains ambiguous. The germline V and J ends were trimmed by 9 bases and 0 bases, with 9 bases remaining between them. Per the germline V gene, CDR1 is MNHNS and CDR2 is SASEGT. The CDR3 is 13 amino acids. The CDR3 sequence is CASTRLSNQPQHF. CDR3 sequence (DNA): TGTGCCAGTACGCGACTTAGCAATCAGCCCCAGCATTTT.

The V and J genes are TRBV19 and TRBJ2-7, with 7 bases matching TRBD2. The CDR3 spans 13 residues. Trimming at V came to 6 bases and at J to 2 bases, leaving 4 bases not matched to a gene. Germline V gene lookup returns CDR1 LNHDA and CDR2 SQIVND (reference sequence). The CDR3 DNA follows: TGTGCCAGTAGCTGGGGGGGGGCCTACGAGCAGTACTTC. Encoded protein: CASSWGGAYEQYF.

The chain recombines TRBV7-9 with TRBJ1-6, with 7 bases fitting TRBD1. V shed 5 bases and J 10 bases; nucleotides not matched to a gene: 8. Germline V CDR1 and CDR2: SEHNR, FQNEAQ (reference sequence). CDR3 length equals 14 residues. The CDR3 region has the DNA TGTGCCAGCAGCCCGACAGGGAGAGGATCACCCCTCCACTTT. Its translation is CASSPTGRGSPLHF.

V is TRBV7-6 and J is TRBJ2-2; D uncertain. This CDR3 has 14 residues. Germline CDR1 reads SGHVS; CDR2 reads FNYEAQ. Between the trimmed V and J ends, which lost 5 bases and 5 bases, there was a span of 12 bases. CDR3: CASSPRLKTGELFF. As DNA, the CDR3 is TGTGCCAGCAGCCCCCGCCTTAAAACCGGGGAGCTGTTTTTT.

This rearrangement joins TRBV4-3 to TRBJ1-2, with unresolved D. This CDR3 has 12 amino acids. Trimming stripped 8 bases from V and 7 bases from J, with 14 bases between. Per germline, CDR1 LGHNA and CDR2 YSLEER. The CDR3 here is CASRRSGGGYTF. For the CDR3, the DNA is TGCGCCAGCCGACGGAGTGGAGGTGGCTACACCTTC.

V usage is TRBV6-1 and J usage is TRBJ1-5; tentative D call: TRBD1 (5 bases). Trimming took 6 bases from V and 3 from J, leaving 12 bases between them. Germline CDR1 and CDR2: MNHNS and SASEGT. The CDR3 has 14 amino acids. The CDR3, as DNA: TGTGCCAGCAGCCAGGGAGGGACCAATCAGCCCCAGCATTTT. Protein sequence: CASSQGGTNQPQHF.

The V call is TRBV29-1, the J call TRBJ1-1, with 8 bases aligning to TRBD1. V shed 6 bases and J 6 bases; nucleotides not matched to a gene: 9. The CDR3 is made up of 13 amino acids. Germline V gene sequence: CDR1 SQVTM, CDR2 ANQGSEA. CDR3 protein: CSVRGRFTPEAFF. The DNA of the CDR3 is TGCAGCGTCAGGGGGCGATTCACCCCTGAAGCTTTCTTT.

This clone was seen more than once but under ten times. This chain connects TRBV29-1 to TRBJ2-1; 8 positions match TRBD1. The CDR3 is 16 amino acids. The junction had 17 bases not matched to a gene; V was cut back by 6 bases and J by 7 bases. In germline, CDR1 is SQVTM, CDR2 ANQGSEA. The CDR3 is CSVGKGGRTGCNEQFF. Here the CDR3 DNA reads TGCAGCGTCGGAAAGGGGGGTAGGACAGGGTGTAATGAGCAGTTCTTC.

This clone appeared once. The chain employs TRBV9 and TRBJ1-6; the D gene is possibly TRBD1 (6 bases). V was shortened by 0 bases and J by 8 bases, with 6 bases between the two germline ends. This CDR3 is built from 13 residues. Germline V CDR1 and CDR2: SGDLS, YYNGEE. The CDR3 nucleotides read TGTGCCAGCAGCGTAGGGACAGATTCACCCCTCCACTTT. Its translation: CASSVGTDSPLHF.

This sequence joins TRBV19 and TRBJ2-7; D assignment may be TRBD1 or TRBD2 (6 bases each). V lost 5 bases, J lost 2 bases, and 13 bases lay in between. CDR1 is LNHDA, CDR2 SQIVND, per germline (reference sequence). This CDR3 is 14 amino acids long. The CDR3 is CASSGEDSPYEQYF. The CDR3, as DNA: TGTGCCAGTAGTGGGGAGGACAGCCCCTACGAGCAGTACTTC.

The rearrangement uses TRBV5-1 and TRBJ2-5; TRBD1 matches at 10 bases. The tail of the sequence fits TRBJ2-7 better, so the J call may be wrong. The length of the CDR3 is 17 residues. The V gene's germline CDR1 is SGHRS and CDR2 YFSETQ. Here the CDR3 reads CASSLRIRDRGSYEQYF. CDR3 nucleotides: TGCGCCAGCAGCTTGAGAATCCGGGACAGGGGTTCCTACGAGCAGTACTTC.

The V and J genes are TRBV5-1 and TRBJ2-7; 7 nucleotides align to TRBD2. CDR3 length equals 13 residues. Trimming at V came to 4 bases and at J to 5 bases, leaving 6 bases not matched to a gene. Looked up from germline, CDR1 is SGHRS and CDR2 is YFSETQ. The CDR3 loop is CASSGGGVNEQYF. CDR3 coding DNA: TGCGCCAGCAGCGGGGGAGGGGTCAACGAGCAGTACTTC.